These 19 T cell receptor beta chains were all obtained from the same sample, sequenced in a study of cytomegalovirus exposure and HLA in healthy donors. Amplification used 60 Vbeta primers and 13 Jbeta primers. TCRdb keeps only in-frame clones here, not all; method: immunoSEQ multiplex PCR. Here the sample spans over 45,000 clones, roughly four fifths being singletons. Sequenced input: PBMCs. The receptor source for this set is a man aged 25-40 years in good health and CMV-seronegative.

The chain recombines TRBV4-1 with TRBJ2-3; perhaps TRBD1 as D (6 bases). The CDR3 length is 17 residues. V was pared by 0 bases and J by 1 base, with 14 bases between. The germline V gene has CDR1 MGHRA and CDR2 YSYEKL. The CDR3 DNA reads TGCGCCAGCAGCCAAGAGGGGGCTGGGCCAGGCACAGATACGCAGTATTTT. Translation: CASSQEGAGPGTDTQYF.

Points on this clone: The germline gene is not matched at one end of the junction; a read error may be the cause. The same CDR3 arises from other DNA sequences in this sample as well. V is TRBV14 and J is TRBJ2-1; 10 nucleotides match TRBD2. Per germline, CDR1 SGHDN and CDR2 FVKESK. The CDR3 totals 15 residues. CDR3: CASSQGLAGPNEQFF. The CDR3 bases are TGTGCCAGCAGCCAAGGACTAGCGGGCCCCAATGAGCAATTCTTC.

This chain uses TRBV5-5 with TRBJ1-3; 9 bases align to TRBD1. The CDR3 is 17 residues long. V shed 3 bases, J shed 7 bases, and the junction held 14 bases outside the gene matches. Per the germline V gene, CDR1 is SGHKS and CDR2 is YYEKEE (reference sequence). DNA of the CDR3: TGTGCCAGCAGCTCCGTCCCGGGACAGGGTCGGGGGAACACCATATATTTT. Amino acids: CASSSVPGQGRGNTIYF. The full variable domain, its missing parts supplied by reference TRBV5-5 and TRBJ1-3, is DAGVTQSPTHLIKTRGQQVTLRCSPISGHKSVSWYQQVLGQGPQFIFQYYEKEERGRGNFPDRFSARQFPNYSSELNVNALLLGDSALYLCASSSVPGQGRGNTIYFGEGSWLTVV.

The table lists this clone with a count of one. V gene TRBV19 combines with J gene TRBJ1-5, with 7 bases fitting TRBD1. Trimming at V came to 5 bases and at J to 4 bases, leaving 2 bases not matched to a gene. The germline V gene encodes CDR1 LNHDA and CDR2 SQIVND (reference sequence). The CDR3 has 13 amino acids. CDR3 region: CASSVTGNQPQHF. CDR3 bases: TGTGCCAGTAGTGTGACAGGGAATCAGCCCCAGCATTTT.

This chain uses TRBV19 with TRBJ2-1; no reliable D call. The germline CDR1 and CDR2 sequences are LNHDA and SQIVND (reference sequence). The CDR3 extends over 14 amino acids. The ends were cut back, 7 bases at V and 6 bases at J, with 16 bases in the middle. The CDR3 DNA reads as TGTGCCAGTACCCTGACTGTTCTAAGCAATGAGCAGTTCTTC. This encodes CASTLTVLSNEQFF.

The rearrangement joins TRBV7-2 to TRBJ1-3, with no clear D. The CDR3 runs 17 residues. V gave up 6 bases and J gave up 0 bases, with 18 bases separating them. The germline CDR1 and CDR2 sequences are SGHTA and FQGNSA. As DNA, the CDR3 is TGTGCCAGCAGTCCAACTCCAGCGGGTTACTCTGGAAACACCATATATTTT. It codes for CASSPTPAGYSGNTIYF.

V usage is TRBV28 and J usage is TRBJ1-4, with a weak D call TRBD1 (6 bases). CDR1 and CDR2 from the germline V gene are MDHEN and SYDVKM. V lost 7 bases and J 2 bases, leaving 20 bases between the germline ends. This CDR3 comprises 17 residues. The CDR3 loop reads CASISGAGRRTNEKLFF. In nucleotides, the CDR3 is TGTGCCAGCATCTCAGGGGCAGGGAGAAGGACTAATGAAAAACTGTTTTTT.

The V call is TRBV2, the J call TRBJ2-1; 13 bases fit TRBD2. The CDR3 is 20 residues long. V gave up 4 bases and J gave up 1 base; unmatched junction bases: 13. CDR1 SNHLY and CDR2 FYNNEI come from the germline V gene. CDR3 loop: CASSVLPGTSGALSYNEQFF. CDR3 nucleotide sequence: TGTGCCAGCAGTGTCCTTCCCGGGACTAGCGGGGCCCTATCCTACAATGAGCAGTTCTTC.

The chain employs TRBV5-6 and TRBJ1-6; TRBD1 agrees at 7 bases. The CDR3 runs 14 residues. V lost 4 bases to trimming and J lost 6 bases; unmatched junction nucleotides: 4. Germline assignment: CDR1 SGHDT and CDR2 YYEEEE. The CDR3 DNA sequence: TGTGCCAGCAGCGGGACAGCTAGTAATTCACCCCTCCACTTT. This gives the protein CASSGTASNSPLHF.

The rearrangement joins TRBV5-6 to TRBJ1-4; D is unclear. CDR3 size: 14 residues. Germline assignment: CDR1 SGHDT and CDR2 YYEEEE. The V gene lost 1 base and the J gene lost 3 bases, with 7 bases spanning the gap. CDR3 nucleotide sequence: TGTGCCAGCAGCTTGCCAGCGTCTAATGAAAAACTGTTTTTT. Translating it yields CASSLPASNEKLFF.

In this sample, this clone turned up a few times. The CDR3 DNA reads as TGTGCCAGCAGGCCAGGAGTTGGGGGGGAAAAACTGTTTTTT. Residues: CASRPGVGGEKLFF. V is TRBV6-5 and J is TRBJ1-4; a weak D match, TRBD1 (5 bases). The V and J ends lost 6 bases and 8 bases respectively, with 16 bases between them. From germline, CDR1 is MNHEY and CDR2 SVGAGI. The CDR3 has 14 residues.

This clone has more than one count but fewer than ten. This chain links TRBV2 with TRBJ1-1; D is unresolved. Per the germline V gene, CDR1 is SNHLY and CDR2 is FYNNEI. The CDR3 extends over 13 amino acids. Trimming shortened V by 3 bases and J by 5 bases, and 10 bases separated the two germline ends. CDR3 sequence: CASSEEGETEAFF. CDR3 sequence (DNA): TGTGCCAGCAGTGAGGAGGGCGAGACTGAAGCTTTCTTT.

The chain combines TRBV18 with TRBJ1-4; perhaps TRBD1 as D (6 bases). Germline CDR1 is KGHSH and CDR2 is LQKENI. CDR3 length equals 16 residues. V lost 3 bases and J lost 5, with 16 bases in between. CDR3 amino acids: CASSPLRGGFNEKLFF. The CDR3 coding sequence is TGTGCCAGCTCACCTCTTAGAGGGGGATTCAATGAAAAACTGTTTTTT.

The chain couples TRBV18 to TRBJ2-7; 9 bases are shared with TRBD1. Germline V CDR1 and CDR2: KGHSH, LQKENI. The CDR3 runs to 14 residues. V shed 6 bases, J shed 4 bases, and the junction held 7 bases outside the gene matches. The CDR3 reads CASSIRQGEYEQYF. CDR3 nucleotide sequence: TGTGCCAGCTCCATACGACAGGGGGAATACGAGCAGTACTTC.

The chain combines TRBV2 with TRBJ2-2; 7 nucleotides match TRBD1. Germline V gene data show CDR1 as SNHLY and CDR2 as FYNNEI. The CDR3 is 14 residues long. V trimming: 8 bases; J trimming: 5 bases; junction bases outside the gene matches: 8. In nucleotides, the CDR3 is TGTGCCAGCGTCCGACAGGGTGAAACCGGGGAGCTGTTTTTT. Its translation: CASVRQGETGELFF. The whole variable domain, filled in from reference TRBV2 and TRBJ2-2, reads EPEVTQTPSHQVTQMGQEVILRCVPISNHLYFYWYRQILGQKVEFLVSFYNNEISEKSEIFDDQFSVERPDGSNFTLKIRSTKLEDSAMYFCASVRQGETGELFFGEGSRLTVL.

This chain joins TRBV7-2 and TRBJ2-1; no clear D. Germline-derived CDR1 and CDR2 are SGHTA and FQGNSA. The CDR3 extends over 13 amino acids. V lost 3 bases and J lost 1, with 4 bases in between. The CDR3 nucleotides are TGTGCCAGCAGCTTGCGTTCCTACAATGAGCAGTTCTTC. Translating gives CASSLRSYNEQFF.

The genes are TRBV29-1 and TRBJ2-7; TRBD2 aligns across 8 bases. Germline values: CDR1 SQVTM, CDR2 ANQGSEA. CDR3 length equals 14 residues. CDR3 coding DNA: TGCAGTTTCGGGCGAGCGGGAGACCTACGGGAGCAGTACTTC. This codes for CSFGRAGDLREQYF.

CDR3 coding DNA: TGTGCCAGTAGTATGCCGGGTGGACATATTAACTATGGCTACACCTTC. Amino acids: CASSMPGGHINYGYTF. The gene calls are TRBV19 and TRBJ1-2, with D maybe TRBD1 (5 bases). V was trimmed by 3 bases and J by 1 base, leaving 15 bases between them. The CDR3 has 16 amino acids. Germline CDR1 and CDR2: LNHDA and SQIVND (reference sequence).

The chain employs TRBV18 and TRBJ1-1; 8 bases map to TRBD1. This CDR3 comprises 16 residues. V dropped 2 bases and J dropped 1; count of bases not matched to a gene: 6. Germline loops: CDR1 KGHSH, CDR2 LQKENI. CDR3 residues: CASSPYQGAENTEAFF. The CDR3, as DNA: TGTGCCAGCTCACCATACCAGGGGGCAGAGAACACTGAAGCTTTCTTT.